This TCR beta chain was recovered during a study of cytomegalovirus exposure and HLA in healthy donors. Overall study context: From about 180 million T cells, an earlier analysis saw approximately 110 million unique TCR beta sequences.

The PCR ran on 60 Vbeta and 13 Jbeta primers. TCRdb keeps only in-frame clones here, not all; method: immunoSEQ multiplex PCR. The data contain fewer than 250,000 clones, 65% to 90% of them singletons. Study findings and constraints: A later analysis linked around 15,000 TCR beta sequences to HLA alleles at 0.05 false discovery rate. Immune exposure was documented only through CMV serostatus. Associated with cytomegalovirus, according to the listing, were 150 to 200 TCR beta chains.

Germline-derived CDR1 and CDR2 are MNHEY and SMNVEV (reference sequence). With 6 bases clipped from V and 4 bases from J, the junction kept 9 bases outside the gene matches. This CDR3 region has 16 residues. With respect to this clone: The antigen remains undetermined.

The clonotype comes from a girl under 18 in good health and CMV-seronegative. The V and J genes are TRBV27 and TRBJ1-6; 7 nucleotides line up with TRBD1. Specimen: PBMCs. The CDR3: CASSPANRGYNSPLHF. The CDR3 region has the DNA TGTGCCAGCAGCCCTGCAAACAGGGGTTATAATTCACCCCTCCACTTT.